This record covers a single TCR beta chain. V shed 4 bases and J 7 bases; nucleotides not matched to a gene: 3. This CDR3 has 12 amino acids. Germline CDR1 reads SNHLY; CDR2 reads FYNNEI. This entry comes from a study of blood T cell repertoires in COVID-19. The wider study: The analysed material was cDNA or gDNA that came from T cells, B-cell-depleted T cells, or PBMCs.

Only in-frame clones appear in the TCRdb table, and some are missing; sequencing was by immunoSEQ multiplex PCR. The repertoire holds over 90,000 clones, with 81% as singletons. Sequencing was performed on peripheral blood. The TCR comes from an elderly man with COVID-19, enrolled during active disease. The gene calls are TRBV2 and TRBJ2-7; 8 bases are shared with TRBD2. CDR3 region: CASSVVAGEQYF. For the CDR3, the DNA is TGTGCCAGCAGTGTGGTAGCGGGGGAGCAGTACTTC. Together with reference TRBV2 and TRBJ2-7, the CDR3 gives the full variable domain: EPEVTQTPSHQVTQMGQEVILRCVPISNHLYFYWYRQILGQKVEFLVSFYNNEISEKSEIFDDQFSVERPDGSNFTLKIRSTKLEDSAMYFCASSVVAGEQYFGPGTRLTVT.